This TCR beta chain was observed in a study of memory CD4+ T cells and cytomegalovirus serostatus. Here immunoSEQ multiplex PCR was the method, and the copy in TCRdb shows in-frame clones only, minus some. The top ten clones hold 0.95% to 1.3% of a sample with roughly 40,000 clones, 70% to 80% of them seen once. V lost 0 bases and J 0 bases, leaving 12 bases between the germline ends. Germline loops: CDR1 MGHRA, CDR2 YSYEKL. There are 17 residues in the CDR3. Single viable CD3+CD4+CD8-CD45RO+ cells were sorted as the memory CD4+ T cells. Material: memory CD4+ T cells from blood. V is TRBV4-1 and J is TRBJ1-3; D unresolved. The TCR sequence derives from an adult in good health and CMV-seronegative. CDR3 loop: CASSQDPDTSSGNTIYF. The CDR3 nucleotides read TGCGCCAGCAGCCAAGACCCGGATACATCCTCTGGAAACACCATATATTTT.